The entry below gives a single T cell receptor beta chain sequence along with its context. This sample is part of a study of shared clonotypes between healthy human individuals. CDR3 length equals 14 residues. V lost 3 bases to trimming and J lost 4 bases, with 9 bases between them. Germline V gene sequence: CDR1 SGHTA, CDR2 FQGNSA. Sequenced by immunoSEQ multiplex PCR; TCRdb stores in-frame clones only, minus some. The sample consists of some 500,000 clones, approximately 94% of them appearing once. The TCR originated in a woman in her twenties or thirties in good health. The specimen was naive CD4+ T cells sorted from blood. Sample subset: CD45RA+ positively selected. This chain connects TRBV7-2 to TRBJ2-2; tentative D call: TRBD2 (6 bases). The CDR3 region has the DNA TGTGCCAGCAGCTTCCAGGAGGGCACCGGGGAGCTGTTTTTT. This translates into CASSFQEGTGELFF.